This passage covers 29 T cell receptor beta chains from one sample sequenced in a study of T cells expressing NK-cell markers. TCRdb reprocessed the 5' RACE reads, keeping one entry per CDR3 protein, no DNA. The table for this sample gives about 400,000 distinct CDR3 sequences. Sequencing was done on a sample of blood T cells: a sorted CD56 or NKG2C T cell subset, CD4+ or CD8+ T cells, or bulk PBMC T cells (not recorded which). All receptors derive from a woman in her 50s in good health.

This chain uses TRBV5-6 with TRBJ2-1; the D call from TCRdb, TRBD2, cannot be confirmed without DNA. The germline V gene encodes CDR1 SGHDT and CDR2 YYEEEE. The CDR3 is 14 amino acids. The CDR3 protein is CASSFRLAYNEQFF.

The rearrangement uses TRBV27 and TRBJ1-1. The CDR3 runs 15 residues. CDR1 and CDR2 (germline): MNHEY, SMNVEV (reference sequence). The CDR3 spells CASSKGSGLNTEAFF.

This chain joins TRBV29-1 and TRBJ2-5. Germline CDR1 and CDR2: SQVTM and ANQGSEA. The CDR3 sequence is 12 residues long. CDR3 protein: CSGKGPGETQYF.

The chain combines TRBV12-3 or TRBV12-4 with TRBJ2-1. The CDR3 is 13 residues long. The chain's CDR3 is CASSLKFGVEQFF.

This chain joins TRBV5-1 and TRBJ2-4; TCRdb selects TRBD2, and the lack of DNA leaves this call unchecked. CDR3 size: 12 residues. Germline-derived CDR1 and CDR2 are SGHRS and YFSETQ. The CDR3 loop is CASRALGDIQYF.

The chain is built from TRBV20-1 and TRBJ2-7; as DNA is missing, the TRBD1 call by TCRdb cannot be tested. Germline V gene sequence: CDR1 DFQATT, CDR2 SNEGSKA (reference sequence). The CDR3 extends over 13 amino acids. The CDR3 loop is CSARDFRPGEQYF.

The chain links TRBV4-1 to TRBJ2-1; the TRBD2 assignment by TCRdb is unverifiable without DNA. In germline, CDR1 is MGHRA, CDR2 YSYEKL. The length of the CDR3 is 15 residues. The CDR3 loop reads CASSPPLAAYNEQFF.

The chain carries TRBV5-1 and TRBJ2-1; with no DNA, the TCRdb D assignment of TRBD1 cannot be verified. CDR1 is SGHRS, CDR2 YFSETQ, per germline. The CDR3 has 13 residues. CDR3 in amino acids: CASSLVGALEQFF.

CDR3 in amino acids: CASSVGNQETQYF. The chain joins TRBV2 to TRBJ2-5. The germline gives CDR1 SNHLY, CDR2 FYNNEI. The CDR3 consists of 13 residues.

J is TRBJ2-3 and V is TRBV27. CDR3 length: 14 amino acids. Germline assignment: CDR1 MNHEY and CDR2 SMNVEV (reference sequence). CDR3 amino acids: CASIGQGGTDTQYF.

V gene TRBV7-2 combines with J gene TRBJ1-2; TCRdb reports TRBD1, a call that lacks DNA to check it against. This CDR3 has 14 residues. Germline V gene lookup returns CDR1 SGHTA and CDR2 FQGNSA. The CDR3 reads CASSLLGGGYGYTF.

The rearrangement links TRBV3-1 to TRBJ1-1. This CDR3 has 16 amino acids. The germline CDR1 and CDR2 sequences are LGHDT and YNNKEL (reference sequence). CDR3: CASSQDLVEGKTEAFF.

The chain combines TRBV12-3 or TRBV12-4 with TRBJ1-1; the TRBD1 assignment by TCRdb is unverifiable without DNA. This CDR3 has 12 residues. CDR3 amino acids: CASSLRGTEAFF.

The chain couples TRBV4-1 to TRBJ2-7; TCRdb's D call, TRBD1, is unchecked because there is no DNA. Germline CDR1 is MGHRA and CDR2 is YSYEKL. The length of the CDR3 is 16 residues. CDR3 in amino acids: CASSQVTGGPAYEQYF.

The rearrangement uses TRBV6-6 and TRBJ1-5; TCRdb designates TRBD1, a call that cannot be tested without DNA. From germline, CDR1 is MNHNY and CDR2 SVGAGI (reference sequence). The length of the CDR3 is 15 residues. This CDR3 reads CASTGAGEGNQPQHF.

The genes are TRBV9 and TRBJ2-7; there is no DNA to check the TCRdb D call of TRBD2. This CDR3 contains 15 residues. CDR1 and CDR2 (germline): SGDLS, YYNGEE. CDR3 in amino acids: CASSVDAIASREQYF. Looking up the rest from reference TRBV9 and TRBJ2-7 gives the full variable domain: DSGVTQTPKHLITATGQRVTLRCSPRSGDLSVYWYQQSLDQGLQFLIQYYNGEERAKGNILERFSAQQFPDLHSELNLSSLELGDSALYFCASSVDAIASREQYFGPGTRLTVT.

V usage is TRBV6-5 and J usage is TRBJ1-2; TCRdb's D call of TRBD1 is untestable without DNA. Germline assignment: CDR1 MNHEY and CDR2 SVGAGI. The CDR3 contains 14 residues. CDR3 amino acids: CASSLSWGTYGYTF.

This chain joins TRBV4-1 and TRBJ2-5; without DNA, the TCRdb call of TRBD2 cannot be checked. The CDR3 covers 19 residues. The germline CDR1 and CDR2 sequences are MGHRA and YSYEKL. Here the CDR3 reads CASSQLPGLAGEAGETQYF.

CDR3 amino acids: CASSSRSGRNTGELFF. The J gene is TRBJ2-2, the V gene TRBV6-2 or TRBV6-3; TCRdb's D call, TRBD2, is unchecked because there is no DNA. Germline assignment: CDR1 MNHEY and CDR2 SVGEGT. The CDR3 consists of 16 residues.

The genes are TRBV7-3 and TRBJ2-3; TCRdb picks TRBD1, but there is no DNA to check that call. Germline V lookup: CDR1 SGHTA, CDR2 FQGTGA. The CDR3 loop spans 16 amino acids. The CDR3 sequence is CASSPRQGGDTDTQYF.

V usage is TRBV12-3 or TRBV12-4 and J usage is TRBJ1-5; TCRdb's D call, TRBD1, is unchecked because there is no DNA. The CDR3 contains 15 residues. The CDR3 loop is CASSSGQALNQPQHF.

The CDR3 sequence: CASSGDRDGEQYF. The rearrangement uses TRBV5-1 and TRBJ2-7; the D call from TCRdb, TRBD1, cannot be confirmed without DNA. The CDR3 is 13 residues long. Germline CDR1 is SGHRS and CDR2 is YFSETQ.

The J gene is TRBJ1-5, the V gene TRBV20-1. Germline-derived CDR1 and CDR2 are DFQATT and SNEGSKA (reference sequence). This CDR3 contains 14 residues. The CDR3 sequence is CSARDIGNNQPQHF.

The chain is built from TRBV4-2 and TRBJ1-3. The germline CDR1 and CDR2 sequences are LGHNA and YNFKEQ. CDR3 length: 18 amino acids. CDR3 loop: CASSQERRGRSSGNTIYF.

The gene calls are TRBV7-6 and TRBJ2-3. There are 12 residues in the CDR3. Germline loops: CDR1 SGHVS, CDR2 FNYEAQ. CDR3 in amino acids: CASSATEDTQYF.

The genes are TRBV20-1 and TRBJ2-5; TCRdb returns TRBD1, unconfirmable since there is no DNA. This CDR3 has 16 amino acids. Germline CDR1 is DFQATT and CDR2 is SNEGSKA (reference sequence). The CDR3 loop is CSATPPGLMYQETQYF.

The chain couples TRBV5-1 to TRBJ2-1. From germline, CDR1 is SGHRS and CDR2 YFSETQ. The CDR3 loop spans 17 amino acids. CDR3 amino acids: CASSLASGYSSYNEQFF.

The V and J genes are TRBV12-3 or TRBV12-4 and TRBJ1-2; checking the TCRdb D call of TRBD1 is not possible without DNA. The CDR3 runs to 15 residues. This chain's CDR3 is CASSFGGRESYGYTF.

This chain links TRBV7-8 with TRBJ2-5; checking the TCRdb D call of TRBD1 is not possible without DNA. Germline CDR1 is SGHVS and CDR2 is FQNEAQ. The CDR3 loop spans 15 amino acids. The CDR3 sequence is CASSRTVRWEETQYF.